A selection of T cell receptor beta chains follows, all from one sample in a study of response to subunit inactivated influenza vaccine. MiXCR, run by TCRdb on the RT-PCR reads, gives a single entry per CDR3 protein. This table holds fewer than 650,000 distinct CDR3 sequences, approximately 12% found once. Sequencing was performed on PBMCs from blood, taken 45 days after vaccination. Every receptor here comes from a man aged 45-65 years who received an inactivated influenza vaccine. Both conserved end residues are trimmed from each CDR3.

14 TRBJ2-4 TRBV4-1 ASSYQNFGAKNIQY
15 TRBJ2-1 TRBV15 ATAQGTGGRSYNEQF
12 TRBJ1-1 TRBV29-1 SVDPSGWNTEAF
11 TRBJ2-5 TRBV28 ASKGGRGETQY
14 TRBJ2-3 TRBV12-3/TRBV12-4 ASSQTGTPLTDTQY
15 TRBJ2-1 TRBV7-3 ASSLSPSGSFNNEQF
12 TRBJ2-1 TRBV10-3 AISVGGGDNEQF
12 TRBJ1-5 TRBV2 ASSVEERNQPQH
14 TRBJ2-7 TRBV6-2/TRBV6-3 ASRLGLAGAPYEQY
11 TRBJ1-1 TRBV5-1 ASSLDRDTEAF
14 TRBJ2-3 TRBV10-3 AISPDGLAGVGTQY
13 TRBJ2-7 TRBV5-6 ASSLVGTTSYEQY
12 TRBJ2-5 TRBV7-7 ASSQTGRGETQY
10 TRBJ2-1 TRBV29-1 SVGGTSGGRF
12 TRBJ2-7 TRBV7-9 ASSFAGTPYEQY
13 TRBJ2-2 TRBV7-8 ASSLRREWTGELF
14 TRBJ2-1 TRBV4-3 ASSQDGTLSYNEQF
18 TRBJ2-2 TRBV27 ASSFFRGTGGGLGTGELF
12 TRBJ1-1 TRBV20-1 SASTPDGTIEAF
12 TRBJ2-7 TRBV5-1 ASSLAAGVFEQY